This T cell receptor beta chain emerged from a study of cytomegalovirus exposure and HLA in healthy donors. Across the whole study: Within an early data release were roughly 90 million unique TCRs drawn from HLA-typed donors. Study-wide points: Reports state that TCR beta sequences accurately predicted most subjects' HLA-A and HLA-B alleles.

V shed 3 bases and J 3 bases; nucleotides not matched to a gene: 3. Per the germline V gene, CDR1 is KGHSH and CDR2 is LQKENI. The CDR3 is made up of 15 amino acids. When sampled, the donors appeared nominally healthy, though they likely had unrecorded immune exposures. PCR was performed using 60 Vbeta and 13 Jbeta primers. Data came from immunoSEQ multiplex PCR; TCRdb stores just in-frame clones and leaves some out. The top ten hold roughly 4% of the sample, which has about 100,000 clones, under 80% seen once. Concerning this clone itself: Its matching antigen is unknown.

The sequence was obtained from a man aged 40-55 years in good health and CMV-seronegative. The chain joins TRBV18 to TRBJ1-1; TRBD1 matches at 11 bases. Material for sequencing was PBMCs. CDR3 loop: CASSPGQGAYTEAFF. The DNA of the CDR3 is TGTGCCAGCTCACCTGGACAGGGGGCGTACACTGAAGCTTTCTTT.